One and the same sample provided the 21 T cell receptor beta chains below, sequenced in a study of T cell changes during pregnancy in multiple sclerosis. Repertoires were generated with immunoSEQ multiplex PCR, while TCRdb's copy carries only in-frame clones and drops some. The table lists some 74,000 clones, roughly 92% of them singletons. This material consisted of peripheral blood, taken after pregnancy. Receptor source: a female donor in good health, enrolled as a control in a pregnancy study.

The chain links TRBV28 to TRBJ2-7; TRBD2 aligns across 12 bases. CDR1 is MDHEN and CDR2 is SYDVKM in the germline V gene. V lost 5 bases, J lost 2 bases, and 4 bases stayed unmatched. This CDR3 spans 15 amino acids. Written as DNA, the CDR3 is TGTGCCAGCAGTGCACTAGCGGGGGGTCCCTACGAGCAGTACTTC. It yields the protein CASSALAGGPYEQYF.

The chain has TRBV9 and TRBJ2-1, with D uncertain. This CDR3 has 15 residues. Trimming stripped 4 bases from V and 3 bases from J, with 14 bases between. Germline assignment: CDR1 SGDLS and CDR2 YYNGEE. CDR3 residues: CASSRLVGSYNEQFF. CDR3 nucleotide sequence: TGTGCCAGCAGCAGGCTAGTAGGTAGCTACAATGAGCAGTTCTTC. The full variable domain, its missing parts supplied by reference TRBV9 and TRBJ2-1, is DSGVTQTPKHLITATGQRVTLRCSPRSGDLSVYWYQQSLDQGLQFLIQYYNGEERAKGNILERFSAQQFPDLHSELNLSSLELGDSALYFCASSRLVGSYNEQFFGPGTRLTVL.

V usage is TRBV4-3 and J usage is TRBJ1-2, with D possibly TRBD1 on 6 matching bases. This CDR3 is built from 14 residues. The V gene's germline CDR1 is LGHNA and CDR2 YSLEER. The ends were cut back, 2 bases at V and 6 bases at J, with 13 bases in the middle. CDR3 sequence reads: CASSQHGRGDGYTF. The CDR3 region has the DNA TGCGCCAGCAGCCAACATGGCAGGGGCGATGGCTACACCTTC.

This clone was detected once. The gene calls are TRBV7-8 and TRBJ2-3; 13 bases agree with TRBD2. Losses at the gene ends were 1 base for V and 4 bases for J; bases not matched to a gene: 2. The germline CDR1 and CDR2 sequences are SGHVS and FQNEAQ. This CDR3 spans 16 amino acids. CDR3 sequence reads: CASSLGTSGSPDTQYF. The CDR3 bases are TGTGCCAGCAGCTTAGGGACTAGCGGGAGTCCAGATACGCAGTATTTT.

V usage is TRBV28 and J usage is TRBJ2-7; D unresolved. The CDR3 is made up of 13 amino acids. The V gene's germline CDR1 is MDHEN and CDR2 SYDVKM. V lost 2 bases and J lost 0, with 5 bases in between. This chain's CDR3 is CASSLINSYEQYF. Written as DNA, the CDR3 is TGTGCCAGCAGTTTAATCAACTCCTACGAGCAGTACTTC. Combining the CDR3 with reference TRBV28 and TRBJ2-7 gives the whole variable domain DVKVTQSSRYLVKRTGEKVFLECVQDMDHENMFWYRQDPGLGLRLIYFSYDVKMKEKGDIPEGYSVSREKKERFSLILESASTNQTSMYLCASSLINSYEQYFGPGTRLTVT.

The chain is built from TRBV27 and TRBJ1-5; 9 bases map to TRBD1. Germline V gives CDR1 MNHEY, CDR2 SMNVEV (reference sequence). The CDR3 totals 16 residues. V was pared by 2 bases and J by 6 bases, with 8 bases of the junction left unmatched. The CDR3, as DNA: TGTGCCAGCAGTTTAAGAGGGGACAGGGTCTCTCAGCCCCAGCATTTT. Protein product: CASSLRGDRVSQPQHF.

This sequence joins TRBV14 and TRBJ2-1, with TRBD2 matching 8 bases. With V trimmed by 1 base and J by 10 bases, 12 bases remained unmatched. CDR1 and CDR2 (germline): SGHDN, FVKESK. The CDR3 runs 16 residues. CDR3 protein: CASSQVRTSSWGEQFF. In DNA form, the CDR3 reads TGTGCCAGCAGCCAAGTAAGGACTAGCTCTTGGGGGGAGCAGTTCTTC.

The gene calls are TRBV19 and TRBJ2-7; TRBD2 matches at 8 bases. The CDR3 extends over 12 amino acids. The junction had 2 bases not matched to a gene; V was cut back by 9 bases and J by 1 base. Germline V lookup: CDR1 LNHDA, CDR2 SQIVND (reference sequence). The CDR3 DNA follows: TGTGCCAGCGGGGGGGGGTCCTACGAGCAGTACTTC. Protein product: CASGGGSYEQYF.

This clone was observed a few times. This chain links TRBV7-2 with TRBJ1-6, with 7 positions matching TRBD1. V shed 5 bases and J 7 bases; nucleotides not matched to a gene: 8. Germline values: CDR1 SGHTA, CDR2 FQGNSA. The CDR3 consists of 15 residues. The CDR3 is CASSPDRRGNSPLHF. The CDR3 DNA sequence: TGTGCCAGCAGCCCGGACAGGAGGGGAAATTCACCCCTCCACTTT.

This chain uses TRBV29-1 with TRBJ1-1; 7 positions agree with TRBD1. Germline V gene data show CDR1 as SQVTM and CDR2 as ANQGSEA. The CDR3 length is 13 residues. The V and J ends lost 6 bases and 3 bases, in that order; junction bases with no gene match: 7. CDR3 residues: CSVTGWGDTEAFF. As DNA, the CDR3 is TGCAGCGTGACAGGGTGGGGAGACACTGAAGCTTTCTTT.

This clone was detected a few times. The genes are TRBV7-2 and TRBJ1-6; D might be TRBD1 (6 bases). CDR1 is SGHTA and CDR2 is FQGNSA in the germline V gene. Trimming stripped 5 bases from V and 0 bases from J, with 17 bases between. This CDR3 is 18 amino acids long. The CDR3 region is CASSATGRGGSYNSPLHF. The CDR3 DNA is TGTGCCAGCAGCGCTACTGGTCGAGGGGGCTCCTATAATTCACCCCTCCACTTT.

This clone has just one count. The rearrangement links TRBV25-1 to TRBJ1-4; D gene unclear. This CDR3 has 13 amino acids. V was shortened by 7 bases and J by 6 bases, with 12 bases between the two germline ends. Looked up from germline, CDR1 is MGHDK and CDR2 is SYGVNS. CDR3 sequence (DNA): TGTGCCAGCAACAAGGAGAGGGATGAAAAACTGTTTTTT. Protein product: CASNKERDEKLFF.

This chain links TRBV25-1 with TRBJ1-1; 7 positions agree with TRBD1. Losses at the gene ends were 1 base for V and 3 bases for J; bases not matched to a gene: 8. The CDR3 covers 16 residues. Per the germline V gene, CDR1 is MGHDK and CDR2 is SYGVNS. The CDR3 is CASSESRGLQHTEAFF. DNA for the CDR3: TGTGCCAGCAGTGAATCAAGGGGGCTACAGCACACTGAAGCTTTCTTT.

The J gene is TRBJ2-1, the V gene TRBV27; tentative D call: TRBD2 (6 bases). Germline assignment: CDR1 MNHEY and CDR2 SMNVEV (reference sequence). Trimming removed 5 bases from V and 0 bases from J, with 17 bases in between. The CDR3 is 17 residues long. The DNA of the CDR3 is TGTGCCAGCAGTCCAGAACTAGCCTTGAGCTCCTACAATGAGCAGTTCTTC. Translating gives CASSPELALSSYNEQFF.

This chain uses TRBV5-4 with TRBJ2-2, with 7 bases identical to TRBD2. Germline V gene lookup returns CDR1 SGHNT and CDR2 YYREEE (reference sequence). V lost 1 base to trimming and J lost 7 bases; unmatched junction nucleotides: 10. CDR3 length equals 16 residues. The CDR3 DNA follows: TGTGCCAGCAGCTTGTATTACTCGGGGGGTCTCGGGGAGCTGTTTTTT. It yields the protein CASSLYYSGGLGELFF.

The rearrangement uses TRBV4-2 and TRBJ2-7; 10 positions match TRBD2. V was pared by 0 bases and J by 6 bases, with 5 bases of the junction left unmatched. This CDR3 region has 15 residues. Germline V gene lookup returns CDR1 LGHNA and CDR2 YNFKEQ. The CDR3 coding sequence is TGTGCCAGCAGCCAAGAGAGGACTAGCGGTGGCGAGCAGTACTTC. Protein sequence: CASSQERTSGGEQYF.

This chain connects TRBV28 to TRBJ2-1, with a tentative D call TRBD1 (6 bases). Germline assignment: CDR1 MDHEN and CDR2 SYDVKM. The CDR3 totals 14 residues. The V end lost 5 bases, the J end lost 0 bases, and 8 bases lay between the germline ends. CDR3 sequence: CASSLGGSYNEQFF. As DNA, the CDR3 is TGTGCCAGCAGTCTAGGGGGCTCCTACAATGAGCAGTTCTTC.

This clone was recorded only once. The V and J genes are TRBV6-6 and TRBJ2-7, with a tentative D call TRBD2 (6 bases). This CDR3 is built from 16 residues. The V end lost 5 bases, the J end lost 0 bases, and 17 bases lay between the germline ends. Germline-derived CDR1 and CDR2 are MNHNY and SVGAGI (reference sequence). The CDR3 loop is CASSLPGGVSSYEQYF. Written as DNA, the CDR3 is TGTGCCAGCAGTCTCCCAGGAGGGGTTAGCTCCTACGAGCAGTACTTC.

The rearrangement uses TRBV5-8 and TRBJ2-7, with 10 bases lining up with TRBD1. In germline, CDR1 is SGHTS, CDR2 YDEGEE. The V and J ends lost 0 bases and 6 bases, in that order; junction bases with no gene match: 9. This CDR3 comprises 16 residues. The CDR3 nucleotides are TGTGCCAGCAGCTTGGGTTCGGGACAGGGGCTAATCGAGCAGTACTTC. Protein sequence: CASSLGSGQGLIEQYF.

The chain couples TRBV5-8 to TRBJ2-3; 8 nucleotides align to TRBD2. The length of the CDR3 is 15 residues. The trim removed 5 bases at V and 6 bases at J, leaving 11 bases unmatched. From germline, CDR1 is SGHTS and CDR2 YDEGEE. The CDR3 sequence: CASRTVGRGADTQYF. DNA for the CDR3: TGTGCCAGCAGGACTGTAGGGCGGGGGGCGGATACGCAGTATTTT.

This clone was observed once. CDR3 amino acids: CASSHDGGGKPQHF. DNA of the CDR3: TGTGCCAGCAGCCACGACGGGGGAGGGAAGCCCCAGCATTTT. This chain links TRBV7-2 with TRBJ1-5, with a weak D call TRBD1 (5 bases). Trimming took 5 bases from V and 8 from J, leaving 16 bases between them. Germline CDR1 SGHTA, CDR2 FQGNSA. This CDR3 has 14 amino acids.